The rows below give T cell receptor beta chains drawn from one sample of a study of blood T cell repertoires in COVID-19. Sequenced by immunoSEQ multiplex PCR; TCRdb stores in-frame clones only, minus some. The table lists a few hundred thousand clones, 75% to 90% of them singletons, with 5% to 5.5% in the top ten. The material sequenced was PBMCs or T cells enriched from blood (not recorded which). Receptors were obtained from a woman between 50 and 59 years old who had recovered from COVID-19. CDR3s include the opening cysteine and the closing phenylalanine or tryptophan. Each record gives: CDR3 length, D gene, V gene, J gene, clone size, CDR3 protein, CDR3 DNA. A D gene is named only where the DNA matches it firmly. Clone size is given for some rows only: seen once, a few or many times, or a class if the clone is expanded.

14	.	TRBV11-2	TRBJ2-7	.	CASSLDRMFYEQYF	TGTGCCAGCAGCTTAGACAGGATGTTTTACGAGCAGTACTTC
16	TRBD1	TRBV6-6	TRBJ1-2	.	CASSYSGTASNYGYTF	TGTGCCAGCAGTTACTCCGGGACAGCGTCGAACTATGGCTACACCTTC
13	.	TRBV14	TRBJ1-1	.	CASSREFAPEAFF	TGTGCCAGCAGCCGTGAGTTTGCCCCTGAAGCTTTCTTT
17	TRBD1	TRBV5-1	TRBJ2-2	once	CASSLLGTGINTGELFF	TGCGCCAGCAGCTTGTTAGGGACAGGGATTAACACCGGGGAGCTGTTTTTT
17	TRBD1	TRBV27	TRBJ1-5	.	CASTGDKGARCNQPQHF	TGTGCCAGCACCGGGGACAAGGGGGCGAGGTGCAATCAGCCCCAGCATTTT
14	.	TRBV19	TRBJ1-4	.	CASSPLSPPEKLFF	TGTGCCAGTAGTCCCTTGAGTCCTCCTGAAAAACTGTTTTTT
14	.	TRBV2	TRBJ1-3	few	CASSQAGEGNTIYF	TGTGCCAGCAGTCAAGCAGGGGAAGGAAACACCATATATTTT
12	.	TRBV6-6	TRBJ1-2	.	CASTFRELGYTF	TGTGCCAGCACCTTCAGGGAATTGGGCTACACCTTC
14	.	TRBV5-4	TRBJ2-7	.	CASSSKAGDDEQYF	TGTGCCAGCAGCTCGAAGGCAGGGGATGACGAGCAGTACTTC
13	.	TRBV11-1	TRBJ1-1	.	CASSFSENTEAFF	TGTGCCAGCAGCTTTTCAGAGAACACTGAAGCTTTCTTT
16	TRBD1	TRBV5-4	TRBJ2-7	few	CASSSGGGQGVYEQYF	TGTGCCAGCAGCTCAGGGGGCGGGCAGGGGGTCTACGAGCAGTACTTC
14	.	TRBV18	TRBJ1-1	.	CASSSTGSNTEAFF	TGTGCCAGCTCATCTACAGGCTCGAACACTGAAGCTTTCTTT
16	TRBD1	TRBV11-1	TRBJ2-1	.	CASSQRQGRTYNEQFF	TGTGCCAGCAGCCAGCGACAGGGGAGAACCTACAATGAGCAGTTCTTC
17	TRBD2	TRBV6-2/TRBV6-3	TRBJ2-7	.	CASSFFTREGKDDEQYF	TGTGCCAGCAGTTTTTTCACGCGGGAGGGAAAGGACGACGAGCAGTACTTC
13	TRBD1	TRBV6-5	TRBJ1-2	.	CASSETGGWGYTF	TGTGCCAGCAGCGAGACAGGGGGCTGGGGCTACACCTTC
11	.	TRBV20-1	TRBJ2-3	.	CSGGTQDTQYF	TGCAGTGGCGGGACCCAAGATACGCAGTATTTT
15	.	TRBV19	TRBJ1-1	.	CASSIKGRGNTEAFF	TGTGCGAGTAGTATAAAGGGAAGGGGAAACACTGAAGCTTTCTTT
17	.	TRBV4-2	TRBJ2-1	.	CASSPGGGGSSYNEQFF	TGTGCCAGCAGCCCTGGAGGCGGGGGCAGCTCCTACAATGAGCAGTTCTTC
14	.	TRBV7-3	TRBJ1-1	.	CATGQSVRFTEAFF	TGTGCCACCGGACAGTCCGTCAGGTTTACTGAAGCTTTCTTT
18	.	TRBV15	TRBJ1-3	.	CATSRDPTGMVSGNTIYF	TGTGCCACCAGCAGAGATCCGACGGGGATGGTATCTGGAAACACCATATATTTT
16	.	TRBV5-8	TRBJ1-5	.	CASTGSLAYSNQPQHF	TGTGCCAGCACAGGGTCCCTAGCGTATAGCAATCAGCCCCAGCATTTT
17	.	TRBV5-6	TRBJ1-4	.	CASSSTVEGYGGEKLFF	TGTGCCAGCAGCTCGACAGTTGAAGGGTACGGTGGAGAAAAACTGTTTTTT
14	TRBD1	TRBV6-2/TRBV6-3	TRBJ2-4	.	CASSYSGTGYIQYF	TGTGCCAGCAGTTACTCGGGGACAGGGTACATTCAGTACTTC
15	.	TRBV9	TRBJ2-1	.	CASSVGQGSYNEQFF	TGTGCCAGCAGCGTAGGGCAGGGCTCCTACAATGAGCAGTTCTTC
13	.	TRBV7-2	TRBJ2-7	.	CASSRDKTYEQYF	TGTGCCAGCAGCCGGGACAAGACGTACGAGCAGTACTTC
16	TRBD1	TRBV30	TRBJ2-1	.	CAWTHYPGTGYNEQFF	TGTGCCTGGACACATTATCCCGGGACAGGGTACAATGAGCAGTTCTTC
13	.	TRBV5-1	TRBJ2-4	once	CASWGDSKNIQYF	TGCGCCAGCTGGGGGGATTCAAAAAACATTCAGTACTTC
15	TRBD2	TRBV7-8	TRBJ2-7	.	CASSRTSGGHYEQYF	TGTGCCAGCAGTCGGACTAGCGGGGGACACTACGAGCAGTACTTC
15	.	TRBV28	TRBJ1-2	.	CASSSTGEPNYGYTF	TGTGCCAGCAGTTCCACGGGGGAGCCTAACTATGGCTACACCTTC
15	.	TRBV24-1	TRBJ1-5	once	CATRLAAPGNQPQHF	TGTGCCACCAGGTTGGCAGCCCCGGGAAATCAGCCCCAGCATTTT